This T cell receptor (beta chain) was documented in a study of CD8 T cells in ankylosing spondylitis. Regarding the study as a whole: CD8+ by phenotype, disease-linked clones were relatively rare in peripheral blood. In the blood and synovial fluid of reactive arthritis, some motif variants had been previously reported. Reports say disease-linked clones showed up significantly more in matched ankylosing spondylitis synovial fluid. Made up of about eight highly homologous variants, a TCR beta motif appeared characteristic of ankylosing spondylitis blood.

Using its own MiXCR run on the 5' RACE reads, TCRdb lists one record per CDR3 protein. The sample holds about 450,000 distinct CDR3 sequences, about 24% seen once. This clonotype occurred a few times. The antigen remains undetermined. This TCR came from a male donor with ankylosing spondylitis. The sequencing input was blood, either unsorted or a sorted T cell fraction (not recorded which).

As DNA, the CDR3 is TGTGCCAGTAGTATAGGGTTACGATACAATGAGCAGTTCTTC. It specifies CASSIGLRYNEQFF. The chain employs TRBV19 and TRBJ2-1; D unclear. The germline V gene encodes CDR1 LNHDA and CDR2 SQIVND (reference sequence). The CDR3 is made up of 14 amino acids. Between the trimmed V and J ends, which lost 1 base and 4 bases, there was a span of 8 bases.